In this sample, the clone carrying this T cell receptor beta chain turned up many times. Its antigen is still unknown. TCRdb independently ran MiXCR on the RACE reads; one entry per CDR3 protein. The sample consists of about 360,000 distinct CDR3 sequences, around 7% of them appearing once. This sample stems from a study of human T cells and chemical hapten exposure. Study background: Doses of diphenylcyclopropenone went to the patients' scalps weekly throughout the approximately 24-week study. Epicutaneous patch tests delivered 0.01% DPC to the upper back, with evaluation at 6 days.

Study-wide points: There was a positive correlation between PT1 expanded TCR counts and patch test score.

V shed 6 bases and J shed 6 bases, with 13 bases lying between them. The CDR3 covers 13 residues. Germline values: CDR1 MGHDK, CDR2 SYGVNS. Regarding time point: patch test 1, 2 weeks after DPC sensitization. Treatment specified: therapeutic diphenylcyclopropenone sensitization with weekly scalp DPC. The drawing of blood occurred before each patch test was applied. Sequencing used whole blood, obtained in connection with sensitization to the hapten diphenylcyclopropenone (DPC). The V gene is TRBV25-1, the J gene TRBJ2-3; no clear D. This TCR was recovered from a woman between 18 and 29 years old with alopecia areata. Some clones in this sample may be carry-over from other donors' samples. CDR3 nucleotide sequence: TGTGCCAGCAGCTACGGGCCCAGGGATACGCAGTATTTT. Amino acid sequence: CASSYGPRDTQYF.